Listed here are 21 T cell receptor beta chains from one sample, sequenced in a study of beta chain features in type 1 diabetes. The investigators reverse transcribed all of the isolated RNA, so they sequenced expressed TCRB transcripts. TCRdb's copy holds only in-frame clones and misses some; the assay was immunoSEQ multiplex PCR. The table has about 620,000 clones, less than 20% seen once. Input material: naive CD4+ T cells from blood. These receptors all stem from a man in his late teens or twenties in good health.

In this sample, this clone turned up a few times. This chain joins TRBV28 and TRBJ2-7, with D possibly TRBD1 on 5 matching bases. V was clipped by 1 base and J by 5 bases, with 15 bases between them. The germline V gene has CDR1 MDHEN and CDR2 SYDVKM. CDR3 length: 15 residues. CDR3 sequence (DNA): TGTGCCAGCAGTTTATCCGCTCAGGGTATTAACGAGCAGTACTTC. As protein: CASSLSAQGINEQYF.

This clone was counted between two and nine times. The rearrangement uses TRBV27 and TRBJ1-5; no firm D call. Trimming shortened V by 4 bases and J by 1 base, and 11 bases separated the two germline ends. The CDR3 loop spans 15 amino acids. CDR1 is MNHEY and CDR2 is SMNVEV in the germline V gene (reference sequence). CDR3 residues: CASSSQRRSNQPQHF. The CDR3 coding sequence is TGTGCCAGCAGTTCCCAGAGGAGAAGCAATCAGCCCCAGCATTTT.

The chain has TRBV19 and TRBJ1-2, with D hard to call. Looked up from germline, CDR1 is LNHDA and CDR2 is SQIVND (reference sequence). This CDR3 comprises 13 residues. V lost 3 bases and J lost 2, with 7 bases in between. The CDR3 loop is CASSIKGNYGYTF. CDR3 nucleotide sequence: TGTGCCAGTAGTATTAAAGGGAACTATGGCTACACCTTC.

This clone was picked up a small number of times. The V call is TRBV7-2, the J call TRBJ2-1, with D perhaps assigned TRBD1 or TRBD2 (5 bases each). The ends were cut back, 5 bases at V and 0 bases at J, with 11 bases in the middle. The CDR3 runs to 15 residues. Germline-derived CDR1 and CDR2 are SGHTA and FQGNSA. The CDR3 DNA sequence: TGTGCCAGCAGCCAGGGACGGGGCTCCTACAATGAGCAGTTCTTC. Translating gives CASSQGRGSYNEQFF.

CDR3 DNA: TGTGCCAGCAGCCCCACTCCGGCAAATGAAAAACTGTTTTTT. Protein product: CASSPTPANEKLFF. The chain recombines TRBV9 with TRBJ1-4; D gene ambiguous. The CDR3 covers 14 residues. CDR1 is SGDLS and CDR2 is YYNGEE in the germline V gene. V was trimmed by 4 bases and J by 5 bases, leaving 12 bases between them. The variable domain in full, completed from reference TRBV9 and TRBJ1-4, reads DSGVTQTPKHLITATGQRVTLRCSPRSGDLSVYWYQQSLDQGLQFLIQYYNGEERAKGNILERFSAQQFPDLHSELNLSSLELGDSALYFCASSPTPANEKLFFGSGTQLSVL.

The chain carries TRBV12-5 and TRBJ2-5; D is perhaps TRBD1 or TRBD2 (7 bases each). Trimming cost V 5 bases and J 5 bases, with 27 bases left between them. CDR1 and CDR2 from the germline V gene are LGHNT and FRNRAP. The CDR3 covers 18 residues. This CDR3 reads CASGPGGVHRGSQETQYF. The CDR3 coding sequence is TGTGCTAGTGGTCCTGGGGGGGTCCACAGGGGATCCCAGGAGACCCAGTACTTC. The entire variable domain, with the rest obtained from reference TRBV12-5 and TRBJ2-5, is as follows: DARVTQTPRHKVTEMGQEVTMRCQPILGHNTVFWYRQTMMQGLELLAYFRNRAPLDDSGMPKDRFSAEMPDATLATLKIQPSEPRDSAVYFCASGPGGVHRGSQETQYFGPGTRLLVL.

Comment on this clone: At the DNA level, this CDR3 is encoded by other sequences in the same sample as well. CDR3 DNA sequence: TGTGCCATCAGTGAGGGACGGAGCCAAGAGACCCAGTACTTC. It codes for CAISEGRSQETQYF. V and J are TRBV10-3 and TRBJ2-5; D is uncertain. Deletions cut 2 bases from V and 1 base from J, with 8 bases between. CDR3 length: 14 amino acids. The V gene's germline CDR1 is ENHRY and CDR2 SYGVKD.

This clone appeared a few times. This chain joins TRBV7-2 and TRBJ2-3, with D perhaps being TRBD1 or TRBD2 (7 bases each). V dropped 5 bases and J dropped 7 bases, with 22 bases sitting between them. The CDR3 is 16 amino acids. From germline, CDR1 is SGHTA and CDR2 FQGNSA. The DNA for the CDR3 is TGTGCCAGCAGCCCTAGGGGGCGGGAGCAAGCGAATACGCAGTATTTT. Translated: CASSPRGREQANTQYF.

This sequence joins TRBV1 and TRBJ2-5; the table's D call, TRBD1, has no DNA check behind it. The J call may not be correct, given that the DNA end is closer to TRBJ2-7. TRBV1 constitutes a pseudogene. The CDR3 extends over 13 amino acids. This CDR3 is CTSRKWGYHEQYF. CDR3 DNA sequence: TGCACCAGCAGAAAATGGGGCTACCACGAGCAGTACTTC.

This clone was observed a few times. The chain combines TRBV7-2 with TRBJ2-7; no clear D gene. The V end was cut by 5 bases, the J end by 2 bases, with 16 bases between. The CDR3 totals 15 residues. The germline gives CDR1 SGHTA, CDR2 FQGNSA. Here the CDR3 DNA reads TGTGCCAGCAGCGAATCACGAATCTTAACCTACGAGCAGTACTTC. As protein: CASSESRILTYEQYF.

This chain links TRBV9 with TRBJ2-5; weak D call: TRBD1 (5 bases). V lost 0 bases, J lost 0 bases, and 9 bases lay in between. The CDR3 runs to 15 residues. Per the germline V gene, CDR1 is SGDLS and CDR2 is YYNGEE. Here the CDR3 DNA reads TGTGCCAGCAGCGTAGGAGCGACAGACCAAGAGACCCAGTACTTC. This codes for CASSVGATDQETQYF.

This clone showed up just a few times. The rearrangement joins TRBV6-5 to TRBJ1-6, with 8 bases aligning to TRBD1. V trimming: 2 bases; J trimming: 10 bases; junction bases outside the gene matches: 10. Germline CDR1 MNHEY, CDR2 SVGAGI. This CDR3 comprises 16 residues. The CDR3 spells CASSYPMGRGRSPLHF. The CDR3 DNA sequence: TGTGCCAGCAGTTACCCGATGGGCAGGGGGCGATCACCCCTCCACTTT.

The genes are TRBV7-2 and TRBJ2-5, with D tentatively TRBD2 (7 bases). Germline assignment: CDR1 SGHTA and CDR2 FQGNSA. The CDR3 consists of 15 residues. V was shortened by 5 bases and J by 3 bases, with 16 bases between the two germline ends. This chain's CDR3 is CASSGGGLAEETQYF. Here the CDR3 DNA reads TGTGCCAGCAGCGGCGGGGGCCTAGCGGAAGAGACCCAGTACTTC.

The sample holds a few counts of this clone. The V and J genes are TRBV9 and TRBJ2-1; perhaps TRBD2 as D (5 bases). Germline-derived CDR1 and CDR2 are SGDLS and YYNGEE. This CDR3 comprises 13 residues. V was trimmed by 0 bases and J by 10 bases, leaving 11 bases between them. The CDR3 DNA sequence: TGTGCCAGCAGCGTAGCTAGCCTCGGGGAGCAGTTCTTC. Encoded protein: CASSVASLGEQFF.

V is TRBV4-3 and J is TRBJ1-2; 9 bases fit TRBD1. CDR3 length: 14 amino acids. Per the germline V gene, CDR1 is LGHNA and CDR2 is YSLEER. The V and J ends lost 1 base and 7 bases, in that order; junction bases with no gene match: 4. For the CDR3, the DNA is TGCGCCAGCAGCCAAGGGGGGACAGGGCTTGGCTACACCTTC. Its protein product is CASSQGGTGLGYTF.

The J gene is TRBJ2-7, the V gene TRBV7-9; D is undetermined. The CDR3 sequence is 15 residues long. CDR1 SEHNR and CDR2 FQNEAQ come from the germline V gene (reference sequence). V was shortened by 2 bases and J by 2 bases, with 13 bases between the two germline ends. The CDR3 spells CASSLLSEGTYEQYF. The CDR3 DNA follows: TGTGCCAGCAGCTTATTGTCAGAAGGGACCTACGAGCAGTACTTC.

This clone was detected only a few times. The J gene is TRBJ2-7, the V gene TRBV14, with 12 bases identical to TRBD1. There are 16 residues in the CDR3. The germline gives CDR1 SGHDN, CDR2 FVKESK. Trimming removed 4 bases from V and 7 bases from J; junction bases left unmatched: 11. In DNA form, the CDR3 reads TGTGCCAGCAGCCCGCCTGGGACAGGGGGCTTTCGGGAGCAGTACTTC. This translates into CASSPPGTGGFREQYF.

This clone was detected a few times. The chain couples TRBV9 to TRBJ2-2; a weak D match, TRBD1 (5 bases). The CDR3 spans 16 residues. The V end lost 3 bases, the J end lost 5 bases, and 17 bases lay between the germline ends. Germline V CDR1 and CDR2: SGDLS, YYNGEE. The CDR3 region is CASSGGWTQGTGELFF. CDR3 in DNA: TGTGCCAGCAGCGGTGGTTGGACGCAGGGTACCGGGGAGCTGTTTTTT. The whole variable domain, remainder taken from reference TRBV9 and TRBJ2-2, is DSGVTQTPKHLITATGQRVTLRCSPRSGDLSVYWYQQSLDQGLQFLIQYYNGEERAKGNILERFSAQQFPDLHSELNLSSLELGDSALYFCASSGGWTQGTGELFFGEGSRLTVL.

The chain couples TRBV28 to TRBJ2-3; the match to TRBD2 covers 7 bases. The J segment lost 6 bases and the V segment lost 3 bases, leaving 6 bases of the junction unmatched. The germline V gene has CDR1 MDHEN and CDR2 SYDVKM. The CDR3 totals 14 residues. CDR3 sequence (DNA): TGTGCCAGCAGTTTGGCGGGACTACACGATACGCAGTATTTT. It is translated as CASSLAGLHDTQYF.

The chain is built from TRBV28 and TRBJ1-2, with a tentative D call TRBD1 (5 bases). CDR3 length equals 12 residues. The V and J ends lost 6 bases and 8 bases respectively, with 13 bases between them. Germline assignment: CDR1 MDHEN and CDR2 SYDVKM. CDR3 nucleotide sequence: TGTGCCAGCAGCTACAGGCGGTGGGGCTACACCTTC. Amino acids: CASSYRRWGYTF.

This clone came up a few times. The CDR3 sequence is CASSAIRGEKLFF. CDR3 nucleotides: TGTGCCAGCAGTGCCATACGGGGGGAAAAACTGTTTTTT. The chain couples TRBV25-1 to TRBJ1-4; tentative D call: TRBD1 (5 bases). Germline V gene sequence: CDR1 MGHDK, CDR2 SYGVNS. V was clipped by 4 bases and J by 8 bases, with 11 bases between them. The CDR3 spans 13 residues.